This T cell receptor beta chain was recovered during a study of cytomegalovirus exposure and HLA in healthy donors. Only one count was recorded for this clone. The protocol was immunoSEQ multiplex PCR, while the TCRdb copy is restricted to in-frame clones and leaves out a portion. This table has tens of thousands of clones, 70% to 90% appearing once. V was shortened by 3 bases and J by 2 bases, with 5 bases between the two germline ends. The CDR3 extends over 13 amino acids. Germline CDR1 is SEHNR and CDR2 is FQNEAQ (reference sequence). The V and J genes are TRBV7-9 and TRBJ2-1, with D unclear. Sequences were obtained from PBMCs. The source of this sequence is a man aged 30 to 45 in good health and CMV-seronegative. The CDR3, as DNA: TGTGCCAGCAGCTTTAATCCCTACAATGAGCAGTTCTTC. It is translated as CASSFNPYNEQFF.